This TCR beta chain was sequenced in a study of shared clonotypes between healthy human individuals. Whole-study results and caveats: In the sorted subsets, rarefaction showed sequencing was incomplete despite large depth. Shared clonotypes: approximately 5.3% naive CD4, roughly 4% naive CD8, 2.3% memory CD4, over 0.3% memory CD8.

Assay: immunoSEQ multiplex PCR; the TCRdb copy retains only in-frame clones and omits some. The sample includes about 380,000 clones, approximately 97% seen only once; the top ten take approximately 0.32%. CD8 memory cells included CD45RO+ cells plus CCR7-negative CD45RA+ TemRA cells. The CDR3 sequence is 15 residues long. The germline V gene has CDR1 SNHLY and CDR2 FYNNEI. The germline V and J ends were trimmed by 6 bases and 2 bases, with 17 bases remaining between them. Details on this clone: Its antigen is as yet unknown.

Sequencing used memory CD8+ T cells sorted from blood. This sample's subset: CD45RO+ cells pooled with CCR7-negative TemRA cells. The sequence was obtained from a man in his thirties or forties in good health. The chain combines TRBV2 with TRBJ2-7; TRBD1 might be the D (6 bases). CDR3 amino acids: CASREEYTGTYEQYF. As DNA, the CDR3 is TGTGCCAGCAGGGAGGAATACACAGGGACCTACGAGCAGTACTTC.